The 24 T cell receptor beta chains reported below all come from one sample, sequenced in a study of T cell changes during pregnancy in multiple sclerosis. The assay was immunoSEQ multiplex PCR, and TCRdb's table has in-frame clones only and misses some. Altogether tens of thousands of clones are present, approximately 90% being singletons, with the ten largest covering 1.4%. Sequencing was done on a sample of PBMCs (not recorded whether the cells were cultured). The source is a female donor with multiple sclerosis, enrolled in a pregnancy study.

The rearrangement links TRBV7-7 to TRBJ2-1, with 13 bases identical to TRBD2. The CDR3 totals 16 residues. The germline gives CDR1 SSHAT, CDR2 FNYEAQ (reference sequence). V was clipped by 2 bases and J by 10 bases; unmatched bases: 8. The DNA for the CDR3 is TGTGCCAGCAGCTTAATAGGACTAGCGGGAGTCGACGAGCAGTTCTTC. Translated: CASSLIGLAGVDEQFF. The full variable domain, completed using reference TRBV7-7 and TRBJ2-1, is GAGVSQSPRYKVTKRGQDVTLRCDPISSHATLYWYQQALGQGPEFLTYFNYEAQPDKSGLPSDRFSAERPEGSISTLTIQRTEQRDSAMYRCASSLIGLAGVDEQFFGPGTRLTVL.

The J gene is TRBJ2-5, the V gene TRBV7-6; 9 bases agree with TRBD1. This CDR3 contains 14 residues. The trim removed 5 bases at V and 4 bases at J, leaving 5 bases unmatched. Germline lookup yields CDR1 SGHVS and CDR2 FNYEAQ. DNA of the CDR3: TGTGCCAGCAGCCCCCGGACAGGGGCAGAGACCCAGTACTTC. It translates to CASSPRTGAETQYF.

Here the CDR3 reads CASSLGTEGWDEQFF. Here the CDR3 DNA reads TGTGCCAGCAGCTTAGGGACAGAGGGTTGGGATGAGCAGTTCTTC. This sequence joins TRBV7-2 and TRBJ2-1; D is possibly TRBD1 (6 bases). Germline V lookup: CDR1 SGHTA, CDR2 FQGNSA. The CDR3 has 15 amino acids. Trimming left V 1 base short and J 8 bases short, with 15 bases between.

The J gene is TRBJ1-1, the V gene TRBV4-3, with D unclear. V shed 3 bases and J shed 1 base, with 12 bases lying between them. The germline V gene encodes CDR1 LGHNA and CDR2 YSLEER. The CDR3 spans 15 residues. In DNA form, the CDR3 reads TGCGCCAGCAGCCACGAAAGGGAGGGGAACACTGAAGCTTTCTTT. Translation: CASSHEREGNTEAFF.

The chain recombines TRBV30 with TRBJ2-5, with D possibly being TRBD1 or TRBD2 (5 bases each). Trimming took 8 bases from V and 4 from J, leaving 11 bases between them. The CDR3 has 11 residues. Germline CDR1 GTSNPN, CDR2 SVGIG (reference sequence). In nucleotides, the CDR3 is TGTGCCCACGGGGCGGGAGAGACCCAGTACTTC. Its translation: CAHGAGETQYF.

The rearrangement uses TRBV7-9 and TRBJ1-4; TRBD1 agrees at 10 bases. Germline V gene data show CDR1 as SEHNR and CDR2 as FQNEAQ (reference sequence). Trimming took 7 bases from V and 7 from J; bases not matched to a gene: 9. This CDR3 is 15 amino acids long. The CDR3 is CASTGTGERSEKLFF. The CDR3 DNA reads TGTGCCAGCACCGGGACAGGGGAGAGGAGTGAAAAACTGTTTTTT.

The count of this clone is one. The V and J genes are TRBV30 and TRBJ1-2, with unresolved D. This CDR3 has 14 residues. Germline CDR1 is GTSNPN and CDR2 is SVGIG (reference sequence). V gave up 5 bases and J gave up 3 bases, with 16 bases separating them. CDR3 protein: CAWSRSVSHYGYTF. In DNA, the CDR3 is TGTGCCTGGTCACGAAGCGTCTCACACTATGGCTACACCTTC. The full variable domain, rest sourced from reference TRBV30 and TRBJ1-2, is SQTIHQWPATLVQPVGSPLSLECTVEGTSNPNLYWYRQAAGRGLQLLFYSVGIGQISSEVPQNLSASRPQDRQFILSSKKLLLSDSGFYLCAWSRSVSHYGYTFGSGTRLTVV.

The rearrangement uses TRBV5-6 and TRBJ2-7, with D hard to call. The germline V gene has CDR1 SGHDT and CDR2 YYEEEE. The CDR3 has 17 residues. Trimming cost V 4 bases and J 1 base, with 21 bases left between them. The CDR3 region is CASSLRLRAFDSYEQYF. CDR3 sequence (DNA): TGTGCCAGCAGCCTGAGATTGAGAGCGTTTGATTCCTACGAGCAGTACTTC.

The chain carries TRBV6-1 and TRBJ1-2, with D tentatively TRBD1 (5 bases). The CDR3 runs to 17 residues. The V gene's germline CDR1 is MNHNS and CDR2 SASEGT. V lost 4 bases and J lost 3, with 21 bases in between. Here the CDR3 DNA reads TGTGCCAGCAGTGGTCCCGGGTACACCAAAGGGGACTATGGCTACACCTTC. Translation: CASSGPGYTKGDYGYTF.

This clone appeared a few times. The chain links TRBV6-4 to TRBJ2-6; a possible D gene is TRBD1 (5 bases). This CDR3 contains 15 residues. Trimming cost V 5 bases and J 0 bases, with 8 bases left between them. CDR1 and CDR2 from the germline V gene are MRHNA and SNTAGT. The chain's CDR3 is CASSKDSSGANVLTF. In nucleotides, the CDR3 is TGTGCCAGCAGTAAAGACAGCTCTGGGGCCAACGTCCTGACTTTC.

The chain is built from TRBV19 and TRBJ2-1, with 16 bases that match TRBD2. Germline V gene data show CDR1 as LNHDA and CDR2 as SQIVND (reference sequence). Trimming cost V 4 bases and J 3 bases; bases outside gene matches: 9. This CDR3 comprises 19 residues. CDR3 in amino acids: CASSTLGTSGRAFYNEQFF. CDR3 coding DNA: TGTGCCAGTAGTACCCTGGGGACTAGCGGGAGGGCCTTCTACAATGAGCAGTTCTTC. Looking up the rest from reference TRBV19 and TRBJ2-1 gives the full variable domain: DGGITQSPKYLFRKEGQNVTLSCEQNLNHDAMYWYRQDPGQGLRLIYYSQIVNDFQKGDIAEGYSVSREKKESFPLTVTSAQKNPTAFYLCASSTLGTSGRAFYNEQFFGPGTRLTVL.

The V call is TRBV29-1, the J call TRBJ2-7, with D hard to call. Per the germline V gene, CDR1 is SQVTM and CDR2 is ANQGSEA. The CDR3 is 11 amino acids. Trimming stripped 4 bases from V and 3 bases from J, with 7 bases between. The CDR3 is CSVVGGYEQYF. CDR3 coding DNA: TGCAGCGTTGTGGGCGGCTACGAGCAGTACTTC.

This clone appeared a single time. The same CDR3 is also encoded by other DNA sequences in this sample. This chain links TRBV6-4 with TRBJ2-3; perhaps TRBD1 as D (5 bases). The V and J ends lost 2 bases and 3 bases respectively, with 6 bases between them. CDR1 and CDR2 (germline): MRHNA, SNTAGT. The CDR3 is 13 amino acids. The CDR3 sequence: CASSDGATDTQYF. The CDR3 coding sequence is TGTGCCAGCAGTGACGGGGCAACAGATACGCAGTATTTT.

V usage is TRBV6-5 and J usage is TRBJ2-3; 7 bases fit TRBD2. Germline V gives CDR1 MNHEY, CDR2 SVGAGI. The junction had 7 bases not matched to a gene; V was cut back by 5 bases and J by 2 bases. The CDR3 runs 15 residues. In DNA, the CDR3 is TGTGCCAGCAGTCCCTGGGGGGGAATCACAGATACGCAGTATTTT. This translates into CASSPWGGITDTQYF.

This CDR3 is CASSLSSGSYEQYF. The DNA for the CDR3 is TGTGCCAGCAGCCTCAGTAGCGGATCCTACGAGCAGTACTTC. This chain links TRBV28 with TRBJ2-7; TRBD2 is a possible D gene (6 bases). V was clipped by 6 bases and J by 1 base, with 13 bases between them. CDR3 length equals 14 residues. The germline V gene has CDR1 MDHEN and CDR2 SYDVKM.

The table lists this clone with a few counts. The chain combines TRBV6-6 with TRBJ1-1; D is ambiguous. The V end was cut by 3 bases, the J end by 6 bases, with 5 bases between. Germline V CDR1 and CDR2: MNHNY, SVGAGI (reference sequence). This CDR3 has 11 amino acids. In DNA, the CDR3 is TGTGCCAGCAGTTATAACTCTGAAGCTTTCTTT. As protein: CASSYNSEAFF.

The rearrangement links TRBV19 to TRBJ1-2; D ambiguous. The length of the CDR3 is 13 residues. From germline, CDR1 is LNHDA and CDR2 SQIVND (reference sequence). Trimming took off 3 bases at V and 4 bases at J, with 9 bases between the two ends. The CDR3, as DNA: TGTGCCAGTAGTATTAATGGTCTCTATGGCTACACCTTC. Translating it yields CASSINGLYGYTF.

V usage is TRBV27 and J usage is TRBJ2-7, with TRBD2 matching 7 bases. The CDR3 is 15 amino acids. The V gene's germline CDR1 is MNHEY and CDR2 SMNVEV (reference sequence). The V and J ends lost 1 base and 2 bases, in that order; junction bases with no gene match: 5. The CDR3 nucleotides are TGTGCCAGCAGTTTATTTCTAGCGGTGACCTACGAGCAGTACTTC. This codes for CASSLFLAVTYEQYF.

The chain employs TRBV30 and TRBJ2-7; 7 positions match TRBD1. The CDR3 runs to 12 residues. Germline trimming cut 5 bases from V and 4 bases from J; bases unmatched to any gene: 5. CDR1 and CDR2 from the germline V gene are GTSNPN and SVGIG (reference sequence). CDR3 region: CAWAATGYEQYF. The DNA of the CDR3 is TGTGCCTGGGCTGCGACAGGGTACGAGCAGTACTTC.

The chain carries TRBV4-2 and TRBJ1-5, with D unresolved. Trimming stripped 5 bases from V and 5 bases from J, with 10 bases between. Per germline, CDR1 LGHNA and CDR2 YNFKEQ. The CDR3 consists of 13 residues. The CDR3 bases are TGTGCCAGCAGCACTCTCCGGCATCAGCCCCAGCATTTT. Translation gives CASSTLRHQPQHF.

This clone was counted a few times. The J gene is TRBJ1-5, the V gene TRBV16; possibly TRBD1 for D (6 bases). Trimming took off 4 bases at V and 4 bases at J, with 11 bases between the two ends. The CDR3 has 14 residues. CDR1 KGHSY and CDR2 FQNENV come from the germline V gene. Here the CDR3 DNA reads TGTGCCAGCAGCCTCCAGGGGAGAAATCAGCCCCAGCATTTT. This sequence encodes CASSLQGRNQPQHF.

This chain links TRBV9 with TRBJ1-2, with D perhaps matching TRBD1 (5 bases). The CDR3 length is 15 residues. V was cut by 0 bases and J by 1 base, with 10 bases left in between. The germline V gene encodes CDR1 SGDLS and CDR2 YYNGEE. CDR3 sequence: CASSVGGNGNYGYTF. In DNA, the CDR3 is TGTGCCAGCAGCGTAGGGGGGAATGGTAACTATGGCTACACCTTC.

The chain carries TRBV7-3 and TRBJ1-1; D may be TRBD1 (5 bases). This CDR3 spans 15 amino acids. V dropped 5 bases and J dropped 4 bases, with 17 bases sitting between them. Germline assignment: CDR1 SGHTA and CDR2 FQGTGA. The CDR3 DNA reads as TGTGCCAGCAGCCCTATGGGGGTTCGGGGCACTGAAGCTTTCTTT. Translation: CASSPMGVRGTEAFF.

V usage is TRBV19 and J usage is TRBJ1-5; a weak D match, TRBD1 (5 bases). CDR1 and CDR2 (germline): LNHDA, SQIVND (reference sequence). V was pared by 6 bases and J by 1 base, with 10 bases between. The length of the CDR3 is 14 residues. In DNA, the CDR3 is TGTGCCAGTAGGTACCGGGACAGCAATCAGCCCCAGCATTTT. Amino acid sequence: CASRYRDSNQPQHF.